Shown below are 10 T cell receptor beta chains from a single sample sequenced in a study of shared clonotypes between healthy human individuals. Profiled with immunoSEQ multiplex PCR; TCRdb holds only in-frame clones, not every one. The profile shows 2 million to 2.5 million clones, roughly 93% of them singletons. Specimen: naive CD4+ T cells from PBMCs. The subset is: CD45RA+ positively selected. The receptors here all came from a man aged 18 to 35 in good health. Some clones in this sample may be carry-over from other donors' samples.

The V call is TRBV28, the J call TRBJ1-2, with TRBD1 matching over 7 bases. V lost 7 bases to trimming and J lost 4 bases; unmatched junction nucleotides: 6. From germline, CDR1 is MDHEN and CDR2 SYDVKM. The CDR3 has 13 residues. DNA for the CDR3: TGTGCCAGCACCCGGAGGGACAGCTATGGCTACACCTTC. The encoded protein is CASTRRDSYGYTF.

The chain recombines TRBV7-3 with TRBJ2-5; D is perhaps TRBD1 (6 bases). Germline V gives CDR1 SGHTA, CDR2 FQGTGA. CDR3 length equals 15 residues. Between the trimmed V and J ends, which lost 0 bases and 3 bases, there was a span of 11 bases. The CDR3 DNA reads TGTGCCAGCAGCTTAACGGGACACAGGGAAGAGACCCAGTACTTC. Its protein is CASSLTGHREETQYF.

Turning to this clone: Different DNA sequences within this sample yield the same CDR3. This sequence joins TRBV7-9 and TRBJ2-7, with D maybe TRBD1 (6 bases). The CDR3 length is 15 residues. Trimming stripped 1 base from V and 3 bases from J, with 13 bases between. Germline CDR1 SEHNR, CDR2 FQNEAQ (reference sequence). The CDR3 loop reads CASSLVPQGGYEQYF. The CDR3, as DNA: TGTGCCAGCAGCTTAGTCCCACAGGGTGGCTACGAGCAGTACTTC.

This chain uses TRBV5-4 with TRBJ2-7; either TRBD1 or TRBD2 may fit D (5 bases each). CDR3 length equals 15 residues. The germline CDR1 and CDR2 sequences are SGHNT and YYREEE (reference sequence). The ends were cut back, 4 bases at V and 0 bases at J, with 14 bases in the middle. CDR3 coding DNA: TGTGCCAGCAGCCAGGCCGGGACGAGCTCCTACGAGCAGTACTTC. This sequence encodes CASSQAGTSSYEQYF.

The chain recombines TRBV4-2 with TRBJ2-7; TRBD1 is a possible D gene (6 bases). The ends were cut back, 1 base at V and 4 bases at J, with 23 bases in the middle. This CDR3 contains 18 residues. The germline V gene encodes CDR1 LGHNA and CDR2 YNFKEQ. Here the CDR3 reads CASSQVGGDGAGRYEQYF. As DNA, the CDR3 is TGTGCCAGCAGCCAAGTTGGGGGCGATGGGGCTGGGCGATACGAGCAGTACTTC.

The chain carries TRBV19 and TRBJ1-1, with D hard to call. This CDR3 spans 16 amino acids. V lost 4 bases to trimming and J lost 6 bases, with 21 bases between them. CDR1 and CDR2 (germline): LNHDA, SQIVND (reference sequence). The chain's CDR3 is CASSTPGGRASAEAFF. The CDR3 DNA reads TGTGCCAGTAGTACGCCCGGCGGACGGGCGAGCGCTGAAGCTTTCTTT.

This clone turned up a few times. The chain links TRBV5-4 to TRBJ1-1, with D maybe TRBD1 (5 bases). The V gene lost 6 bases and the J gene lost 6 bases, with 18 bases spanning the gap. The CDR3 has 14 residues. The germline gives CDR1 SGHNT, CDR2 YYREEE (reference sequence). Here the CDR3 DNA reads TGTGCCAGCAAACCATTACAGGAAGCCGCTGAAGCTTTCTTT. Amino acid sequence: CASKPLQEAAEAFF. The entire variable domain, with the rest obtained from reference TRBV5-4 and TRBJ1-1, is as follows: ETGVTQSPTHLIKTRGQQVTLRCSSQSGHNTVSWYQQALGQGPQFIFQYYREEENGRGNFPPRFSGLQFPNYSSELNVNALELDDSALYLCASKPLQEAAEAFFGQGTRLTVV.

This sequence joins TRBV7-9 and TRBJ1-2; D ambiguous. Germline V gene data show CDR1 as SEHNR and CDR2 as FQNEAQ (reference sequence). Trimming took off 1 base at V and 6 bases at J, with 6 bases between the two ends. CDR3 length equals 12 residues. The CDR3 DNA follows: TGTGCCAGCAGCTTAGTGGCGCATGGCTACACCTTC. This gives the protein CASSLVAHGYTF. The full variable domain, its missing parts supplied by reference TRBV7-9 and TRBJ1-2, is DTGVSQNPRHKITKRGQNVTFRCDPISEHNRLYWYRQTLGQGPEFLTYFQNEAQLEKSRLLSDRFSAERPKGSFSTLEIQRTEQGDSAMYLCASSLVAHGYTFGSGTRLTVV.

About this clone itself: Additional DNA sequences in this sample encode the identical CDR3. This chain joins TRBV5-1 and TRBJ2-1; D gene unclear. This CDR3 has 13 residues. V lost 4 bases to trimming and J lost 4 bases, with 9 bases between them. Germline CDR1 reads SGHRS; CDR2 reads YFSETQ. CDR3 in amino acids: CASSPSSYNEQFF. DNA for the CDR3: TGCGCCAGCAGCCCTAGTAGTTACAATGAGCAGTTCTTC.

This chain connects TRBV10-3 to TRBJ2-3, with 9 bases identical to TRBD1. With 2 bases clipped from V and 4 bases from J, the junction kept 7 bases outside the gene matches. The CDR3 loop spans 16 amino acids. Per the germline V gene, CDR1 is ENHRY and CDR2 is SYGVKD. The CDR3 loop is CAISEPPGQGPDTQYF. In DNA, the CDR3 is TGTGCCATCAGTGAGCCGCCGGGACAGGGTCCAGATACGCAGTATTTT.